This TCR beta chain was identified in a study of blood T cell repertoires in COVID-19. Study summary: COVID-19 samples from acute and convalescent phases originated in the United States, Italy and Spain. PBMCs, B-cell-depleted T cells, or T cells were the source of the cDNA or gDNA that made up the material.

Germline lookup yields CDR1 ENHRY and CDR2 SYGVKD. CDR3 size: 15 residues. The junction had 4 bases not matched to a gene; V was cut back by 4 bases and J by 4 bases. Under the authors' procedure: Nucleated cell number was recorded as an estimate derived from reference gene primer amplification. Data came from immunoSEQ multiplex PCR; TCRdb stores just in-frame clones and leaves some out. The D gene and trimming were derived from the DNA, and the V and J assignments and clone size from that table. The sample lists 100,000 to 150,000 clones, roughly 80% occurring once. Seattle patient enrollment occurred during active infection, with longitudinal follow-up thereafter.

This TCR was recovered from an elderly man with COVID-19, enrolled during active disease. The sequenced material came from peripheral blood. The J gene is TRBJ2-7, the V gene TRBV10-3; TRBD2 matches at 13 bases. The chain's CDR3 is CAISGTSGSYYEQYF. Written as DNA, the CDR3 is TGTGCCATCAGTGGGACTAGCGGGAGCTATTACGAGCAGTACTTC.